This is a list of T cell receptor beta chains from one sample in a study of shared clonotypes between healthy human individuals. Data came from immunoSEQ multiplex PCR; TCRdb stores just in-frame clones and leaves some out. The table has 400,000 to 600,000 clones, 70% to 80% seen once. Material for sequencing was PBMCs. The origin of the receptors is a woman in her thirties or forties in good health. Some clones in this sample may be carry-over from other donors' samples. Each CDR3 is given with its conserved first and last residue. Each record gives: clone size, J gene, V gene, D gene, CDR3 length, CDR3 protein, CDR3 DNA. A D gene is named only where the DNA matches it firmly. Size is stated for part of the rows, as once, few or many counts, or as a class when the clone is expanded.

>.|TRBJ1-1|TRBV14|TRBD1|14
CASSLQGQSTEAFF
TGTGCCAGCAGCTTACAGGGGCAGAGCACTGAAGCTTTCTTT
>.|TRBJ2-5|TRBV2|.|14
CASGLQRGGETQYF
TGTGCCAGCGGTTTGCAGAGGGGTGGGGAGACCCAGTACTTC
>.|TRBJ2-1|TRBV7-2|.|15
CASSLEAYSYNEQFF
TGTGCCAGCAGCTTAGAGGCCTACTCCTACAATGAGCAGTTCTTC
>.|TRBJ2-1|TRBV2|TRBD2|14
CASVTSGPYNEQFF
TGTGCCAGCGTAACTAGCGGACCCTACAATGAGCAGTTCTTC
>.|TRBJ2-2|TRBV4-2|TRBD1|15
CASSTRQGDTGELFF
TGTGCCAGCAGCACTCGACAGGGGGACACCGGGGAGCTGTTTTTT
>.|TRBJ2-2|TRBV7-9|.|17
CASSSTNGAARAGELFF
TGTGCCAGCAGCTCCACCAACGGGGCCGCCCGAGCCGGGGAGCTGTTTTTT
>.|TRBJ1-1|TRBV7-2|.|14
CASSLTPKNTEAFF
TGTGCCAGCAGCTTAACACCGAAGAACACTGAAGCTTTCTTT
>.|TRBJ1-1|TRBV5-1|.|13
CASSLQVGGEAFF
TGCGCCAGCAGCTTGCAGGTGGGAGGTGAAGCTTTCTTT
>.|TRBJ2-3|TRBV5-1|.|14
CASSFGGGTDTQYF
TGCGCCAGCAGCTTTGGTGGGGGCACAGATACGCAGTATTTT
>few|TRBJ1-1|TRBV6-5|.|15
CASRTPTSLNTEAFF
TGTGCCAGCAGAACCCCGACAAGCCTGAACACTGAAGCTTTCTTT
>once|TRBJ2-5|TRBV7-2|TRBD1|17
CASSRQTGTGVGETQYF
TGTGCCAGCAGCCGACAAACCGGGACAGGGGTGGGGGAGACCCAGTACTTC
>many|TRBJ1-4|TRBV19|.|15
CASSLGGATNEKLFF
TGTGCCAGTAGTCTCGGAGGTGCAACTAATGAAAAACTGTTTTTT
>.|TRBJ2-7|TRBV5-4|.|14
CASSLLGVSYEQYF
TGTGCCAGCAGCTTGTTGGGGGTTTCCTACGAGCAGTACTTC
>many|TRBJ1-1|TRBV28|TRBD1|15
CASSSLTGDNTEAFF
TGTGCCAGCAGTTCCCTGACAGGGGACAACACTGAAGCTTTCTTT
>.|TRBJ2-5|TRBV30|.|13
CAWSVSVGETQYF
TGTGCCTGGAGTGTATCGGTGGGGGAGACCCAGTACTTC
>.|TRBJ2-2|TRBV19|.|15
CASKAGQTNTGELFF
TGTGCCAGTAAGGCAGGACAGACGAACACCGGGGAGCTGTTTTTT
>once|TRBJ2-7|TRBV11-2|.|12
CASSSAPYEQYF
TGTGCCAGCAGCTCCGCCCCGTACGAGCAGTACTTC
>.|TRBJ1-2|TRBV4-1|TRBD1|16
CASSQDWVTGYYGYTF
TGCGCCAGCAGCCAAGACTGGGTGACAGGGTACTATGGCTACACCTTC
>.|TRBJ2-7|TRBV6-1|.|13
CASSGIHSYEQYF
TGTGCCAGCAGTGGGATCCACTCCTACGAGCAGTACTTC
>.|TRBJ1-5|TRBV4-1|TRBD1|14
CASSQGTGRQPQHF
TGCGCCAGCAGCCAAGGGACAGGGCGGCAGCCCCAGCATTTT
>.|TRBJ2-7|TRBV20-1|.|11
CSATLAYEQYF
TGCAGTGCGACCTTGGCCTACGAGCAGTACTTC
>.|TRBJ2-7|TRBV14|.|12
CASSRALYEQYF
TGTGCCAGCAGCCGCGCCCTCTACGAGCAGTACTTC
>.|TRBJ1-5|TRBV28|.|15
CASSLSTPQNQPQHF
TGTGCCAGCAGTTTATCAACTCCTCAAAATCAGCCCCAGCATTTT
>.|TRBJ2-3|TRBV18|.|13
CASSPGTVDTQYF
TGTGCCAGCTCACCAGGGACGGTAGATACGCAGTATTTT
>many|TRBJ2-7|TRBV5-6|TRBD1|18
CASSSHRDRGIVTYEQYF
TGTGCCAGCAGCTCCCACCGGGACAGGGGTATCGTTACCTACGAGCAGTACTTC
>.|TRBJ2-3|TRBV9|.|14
CASSAQASTDTQYF
TGTGCCAGCAGCGCTCAGGCTAGCACAGATACGCAGTATTTT
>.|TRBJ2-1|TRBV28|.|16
CASSPHGTGAYNEQFF
TGTGCCAGCAGTCCGCACGGGACGGGGGCCTACAATGAGCAGTTCTTC
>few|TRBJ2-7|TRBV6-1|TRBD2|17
CASSEGLAGGPGYEQYF
TGTGCCAGCAGTGAAGGACTAGCGGGAGGGCCGGGGTACGAGCAGTACTTC
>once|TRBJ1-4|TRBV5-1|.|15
CASSLIGGGYEKLFF
TGCGCCAGCAGCTTGATAGGGGGAGGCTATGAAAAACTGTTTTTT
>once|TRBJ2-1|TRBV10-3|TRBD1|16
CAISERDRGSYNEQFF
TGTGCCATCAGCGAGAGGGACAGGGGCTCCTACAATGAGCAGTTCTTC
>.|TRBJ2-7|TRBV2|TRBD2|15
CASRPLAGVYYEQYF
TGTGCCAGCAGACCACTAGCGGGAGTTTACTACGAGCAGTACTTC
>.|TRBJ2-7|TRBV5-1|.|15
CASSLGVATADEQYF
TGCGCCAGCAGCTTGGGGGTGGCAACGGCTGACGAGCAGTACTTC
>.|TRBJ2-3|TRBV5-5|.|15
CASSSEVESSDTQYF
TGTGCCAGCAGTTCCGAGGTGGAATCCTCAGATACGCAGTATTTT
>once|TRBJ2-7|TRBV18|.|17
CASSPPGGARWSYEQYF
TGTGCCAGCTCACCACCGGGGGGTGCCAGGTGGAGCTACGAGCAGTACTTC
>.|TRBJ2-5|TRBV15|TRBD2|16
CATSRELTSGSLTQYF
TGTGCCACCAGCAGAGAATTAACTAGCGGGAGTCTGACCCAGTACTTC
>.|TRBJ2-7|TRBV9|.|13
CASSVGSFDEQYF
TGTGCCAGCAGCGTGGGTAGTTTCGACGAGCAGTACTTC
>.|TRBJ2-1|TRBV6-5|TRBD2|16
CASSYPGLAGGNEQFF
TGTGCCAGCAGTTATCCAGGACTAGCGGGAGGAAATGAGCAGTTCTTC
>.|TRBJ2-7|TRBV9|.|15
CASSVPEIGTYEQYF
TGTGCCAGCAGCGTCCCGGAAATTGGCACCTACGAGCAGTACTTC
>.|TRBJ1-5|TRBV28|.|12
CASRRGAQPQHF
TGTGCCTCCAGGCGGGGCGCGCAGCCCCAGCATTTT
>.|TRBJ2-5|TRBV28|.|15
CASSQGGGPGETQYF
TGTGCCAGCAGCCAAGGGGGAGGCCCTGGAGAGACCCAGTACTTC
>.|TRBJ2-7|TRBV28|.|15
CASSLMAALTYEQYF
TGTGCCAGCAGTTTAATGGCAGCGCTAACCTACGAGCAGTACTTC
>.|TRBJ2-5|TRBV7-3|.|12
CASSSLTWAQYF
TGTGCCAGCAGCTCTCTGACCTGGGCCCAGTACTTC
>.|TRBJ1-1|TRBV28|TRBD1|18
CASSLYISADRVNTEAFF
TGTGCCAGCAGTTTATATATTTCGGCGGACAGGGTGAACACTGAAGCTTTCTTT
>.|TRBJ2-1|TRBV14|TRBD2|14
CASSPWGLPNEQFF
TGTGCCAGCAGCCCGTGGGGACTACCCAATGAGCAGTTCTTC
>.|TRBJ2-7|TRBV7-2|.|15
CASSPRDPGSYEQYF
TGTGCCAGCAGCCCACGGGACCCCGGCTCCTACGAGCAGTACTTC
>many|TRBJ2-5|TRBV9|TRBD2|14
CASSFSGSEETQYF
TGTGCCAGCAGCTTTAGCGGGAGCGAAGAGACCCAGTACTTC
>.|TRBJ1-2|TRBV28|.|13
CASSSSSFYGYTF
TGTGCCAGCAGTTCCTCCAGTTTCTATGGCTACACCTTC